A selection of T cell receptor beta chains follows, all from one sample in a study of technical replicates of blood from a handful of donors. Sequenced by immunoSEQ multiplex PCR; TCRdb stores in-frame clones only, minus some. The table records roughly 100,000 clones, roughly 95% of them present only once. The specimen was T cells isolated from PBMCs. The receptors were sampled from a human donor in good health. Each CDR3 is given with its conserved first and last residue. A D gene is named only where the DNA matches it firmly. Some rows have no size entry. The others give once, few or many, or a class for an expanded clone.

clone size,J gene,D gene,V gene,CDR3 DNA,CDR3 protein
-,TRBJ2-2,TRBD2,TRBV4-1,TGCGCCAGCAGCCATGGGACTAGCGGGAGGACCGGGGAGCTGTTTTTT,CASSHGTSGRTGELFF
-,TRBJ1-4,-,TRBV28,TGTGCCAGCCTCAGCGGGGCAGCAGAGAATGAAAAACTGTTTTTT,CASLSGAAENEKLFF
-,TRBJ2-7,TRBD2,TRBV11-3,TGTGCCAGCAGCGTAGGGACTAGCTACGAGCAGTACTTC,CASSVGTSYEQYF
-,TRBJ2-7,TRBD2,TRBV28,TGTGCCAGCAAAGAGGGAGGGATGCGGGAGCAGTACTTC,CASKEGGMREQYF
once,TRBJ1-5,-,TRBV7-8,TGTGCCAGCAGCACCCGTACTGGCAATCAGCCCCAGCATTTT,CASSTRTGNQPQHF
few,TRBJ1-1,-,TRBV6-5,TGTGCCAGCAGTTACTTAACAGAAGCTTTCTTT,CASSYLTEAFF
-,TRBJ1-1,TRBD1,TRBV30,TGTGCCCTGGGACAGGGGAACACTGAAGCTTTCTTT,CALGQGNTEAFF
-,TRBJ1-6,TRBD1,TRBV7-6,TGTGCCAGCAGCTTAACTAGGGGACAGGTTTCACCCCTCCACTTT,CASSLTRGQVSPLHF
-,TRBJ1-1,-,TRBV15,TGTGCCACCAGCAGTATTAGGAGTTCTGGCACTGAAGCTTTCTTT,CATSSIRSSGTEAFF
-,TRBJ1-4,TRBD1,TRBV7-6,TGTGCCAGCAGCCCAGGGAAGGACAGGGCCTATGAAAAACTGTTTTTT,CASSPGKDRAYEKLFF
-,TRBJ2-7,-,TRBV28,TGTGCCAGCAGAGACTCAGGGTTTAGCTCCTACGAGCAGTACTTC,CASRDSGFSSYEQYF
once,TRBJ2-7,-,TRBV9,TGTGCCAGCAGCCCCTTCCGAGGCAGTACCACCTACGAGCAGTACTTC,CASSPFRGSTTYEQYF
once,TRBJ1-5,TRBD1,TRBV2,TGTGCCAGTGAAGGACAGGACAATCAGCCCCAGCATTTT,CASEGQDNQPQHF
-,TRBJ2-4,-,TRBV2,TGTGCCAGCAGGGACGCTCTCGGCAGGGGCCTCCGGGACATTCAGTACTTC,CASRDALGRGLRDIQYF
-,TRBJ2-3,TRBD2,TRBV25-1,TGTGCCAGCAGTTCTCTAGCGGGAGTTGCAGATACGCAGTATTTT,CASSSLAGVADTQYF
-,TRBJ2-5,-,TRBV2,TGTGCCAGCAGTGTAATTGAGACCCAGTACTTC,CASSVIETQYF
once,TRBJ1-2,-,TRBV5-6,TGTGCCAGCAGCTTCTTGATATGGACTGCTAACTATGGCTACACCTTC,CASSFLIWTANYGYTF
few,TRBJ1-1,TRBD1,TRBV9,TGTGCCAGCAGCGCCGGGACAGGGGTCGGAAACACTGAAGCTTTCTTT,CASSAGTGVGNTEAFF
once,TRBJ1-1,TRBD1,TRBV28,TGTGCCAGCAGTTTATTGGTACAGGGGGAAGCTTTCTTT,CASSLLVQGEAFF
-,TRBJ2-7,TRBD1,TRBV10-1,TGCGCCAGCAGTGACTCCGGGACAGGGCTGTACGAGCAGTACTTC,CASSDSGTGLYEQYF
-,TRBJ1-2,-,TRBV10-1,TGCGCCAGCAGTGCGGACAGTATATCCCCCTATGGCTACACCTTC,CASSADSISPYGYTF
-,TRBJ2-3,TRBD1,TRBV4-2,TGTGCCAGCAGCCTCGGACAGGGGGCAGATACGCAGTATTTT,CASSLGQGADTQYF
-,TRBJ2-7,TRBD1,TRBV7-9,TGTGCCAGCAGCTTACGACAGGGCCCCACCTACGAGCAGTACTTC,CASSLRQGPTYEQYF
-,TRBJ2-3,TRBD2,TRBV7-8,TGTGCCAGCACCGGGACTAGCGGGAGGATGGGCACAAATACGCAGTATTTT,CASTGTSGRMGTNTQYF
-,TRBJ1-2,TRBD1,TRBV6-5,TGTGCCAGCAGAGTCCGGGACAGGGCTGGCTACACCTTC,CASRVRDRAGYTF
-,TRBJ2-2,TRBD2,TRBV5-6,TGTGCCAGCAGCTCCCTCGCTAGCGGGTTTACCGGGGAGCTGTTTTTT,CASSSLASGFTGELFF
-,TRBJ1-1,-,TRBV20-1,TGCAGTGCAGCCCACTATGAAGCTTTCTTT,CSAAHYEAFF
-,TRBJ2-7,TRBD2,TRBV5-1,TGCGCCAGCAGCCCGGTGGTAGCGGGAGGCCAATCCTACGAGCAGTACTTC,CASSPVVAGGQSYEQYF
-,TRBJ2-1,TRBD1,TRBV4-1,TGCGCCAGCAGCCATAGGATGGGGACAGACCGATCGAATGAGCAGTTCTTC,CASSHRMGTDRSNEQFF
-,TRBJ2-2,TRBD2,TRBV2,TGTGCCAGCGGGACCGGGCGGGGGGGCTTGGCCGGGGAGCTGTTTTTT,CASGTGRGGLAGELFF
once,TRBJ2-3,-,TRBV9,TGTGCCAGCAGCCCCAGAGGCCAGTGGTCCGTATATACGCAGTATTTT,CASSPRGQWSVYTQYF
-,TRBJ1-2,TRBD1,TRBV2,TGTGCCAGCATTAGGGGCAGGGGGTTGTACACCTTC,CASIRGRGLYTF
-,TRBJ1-1,TRBD1,TRBV9,TGTGCCAGCAGCGTCAGGGGGCAGGGGAACACTGAAGCTTTCTTT,CASSVRGQGNTEAFF
-,TRBJ2-5,TRBD2,TRBV13,TGTGCCAGCAGCTTAGAGGCGCTGGGACTAGCGGGAGGCTCCCAAGAGACCCAGTACTTC,CASSLEALGLAGGSQETQYF
-,TRBJ1-2,TRBD1,TRBV4-1,TGCGCCAGCAGCCAAGAAGCCGGGACAGGATATGGCTACACCTTC,CASSQEAGTGYGYTF
-,TRBJ2-7,-,TRBV9,TGTGCCAGCAGCCCTCAGGTTTCATCCTACGAGCAGTACTTC,CASSPQVSSYEQYF
once,TRBJ1-1,TRBD1,TRBV28,TGTGCCAGCAGTCGCCCCGACAGGGTCAGTGGGGCTTTCTTT,CASSRPDRVSGAFF
-,TRBJ1-4,TRBD1,TRBV18,TGTGCCAGCTCACTTGGGACAGCTAATGAAAAACTGTTTTTT,CASSLGTANEKLFF
-,TRBJ2-4,-,TRBV19,TGTGCCAGTAGTACTGGGGACTCCCTAGCCAAAAACATTCAGTACTTC,CASSTGDSLAKNIQYF
-,TRBJ1-2,-,TRBV6-5,TGTGCCAGCAGTTACTCCGGCTATGGCTACACCTTC,CASSYSGYGYTF
-,TRBJ1-2,-,TRBV5-4,TGTGCCAGCGCCATAATGGGAGCTAACTATGGCTACACCTTC,CASAIMGANYGYTF
-,TRBJ2-3,-,TRBV27,TGTGCCAGCAGTTCCGGAGGTAGCACAGATACGCAGTATTTT,CASSSGGSTDTQYF
-,TRBJ2-3,TRBD1,TRBV29-1,TGCAGCGCCCCGGACAGGGGGTTCGGGGATACGCAGTATTTT,CSAPDRGFGDTQYF
-,TRBJ1-1,-,TRBV11-1,TGTGCCAGCTCGGTGAACACTGAAGCTTTCTTT,CASSVNTEAFF
-,TRBJ2-5,-,TRBV5-1,TGCGCCAGCAGCTTGGGTACAAACCAAGAGACCCAGTACTTC,CASSLGTNQETQYF
-,TRBJ2-1,-,TRBV7-9,TGTGCCAGCAGCTTACTGAGCTCCCTTAAGAACAATGAGCAGTTCTTC,CASSLLSSLKNNEQFF
-,TRBJ1-5,-,TRBV5-4,TGTGCCAGCAGCGATGCCGGGAACCGCAATCAGCCCCAGCATTTT,CASSDAGNRNQPQHF
once,TRBJ2-2,-,TRBV7-3,TGTGCCAGCAGCCCGGGGAGCGGGGAGCTGTTTTTT,CASSPGSGELFF
-,TRBJ1-1,-,TRBV5-8,TGTGCCAGCAGCTTGTTTCGTGCCGGGAGCGCACACACCAAGCTACTAGAAGCTTTCTTT,CASSLFRAGSAHTKLLEAFF
-,TRBJ2-3,TRBD1,TRBV5-4,TGTGCCAATACGGACAGGACCACAGATACGCAGTATTTT,CANTDRTTDTQYF
-,TRBJ2-7,TRBD1,TRBV6-1,TGTGCCAGCAGTGCCGGACAGGGATACTTCTACGAGCAGTACTTC,CASSAGQGYFYEQYF
-,TRBJ2-3,TRBD2,TRBV9,TGTGCCAGCAGTCCTAGCGGGGCTATAGATACGCAGTATTTT,CASSPSGAIDTQYF
-,TRBJ2-7,TRBD1,TRBV7-9,TGTGCCAGCAGCTCCACCTCGACATGGACAGGGGCCTACGAGCAGTACTTC,CASSSTSTWTGAYEQYF
-,TRBJ2-1,TRBD2,TRBV7-3,TGTGCCAGCAGACAACTAGCGGGGGGGGACAATGAGCAGTTCTTC,CASRQLAGGDNEQFF
-,TRBJ2-7,-,TRBV7-2,TGTGCCAGCAGCCCCCCCCCGGTGCGGGCCCCCGAGCAGTACTTC,CASSPPPVRAPEQYF
few,TRBJ1-4,-,TRBV7-8,TGTGCCAGCAGCCTTTCCGGACTTAATGAAAAACTGTTTTTT,CASSLSGLNEKLFF